The 27 T cell receptor beta chains given below trace back to one sample, sequenced in a study of human thymus T cells. Sequenced by immunoSEQ multiplex PCR; TCRdb stores in-frame clones only, minus some. Among some 120,000 clones listed, around 94% were seen once. Corrective cardiac surgery supplied the resected thymus tissue. The sequenced sample consisted of thymus tissue. These receptors came from a boy younger than two with a congenital heart defect but otherwise immunologically healthy.

This chain uses TRBV6-1 with TRBJ2-3; 8 nucleotides agree with TRBD2. The CDR3 totals 13 residues. The V segment lost 8 bases and the J segment 6 bases; nucleotides outside the gene matches: 7. Germline V gives CDR1 MNHNS, CDR2 SASEGT. The CDR3 here is CASSAGGSDTQYF. For the CDR3, the DNA is TGTGCCAGCTCCGCGGGGGGTTCCGATACGCAGTATTTT.

In this sample, this clone turned up once. This sequence joins TRBV6-6 and TRBJ1-1; 7 bases are shared with TRBD1. V gave up 6 bases and J gave up 6 bases; unmatched junction bases: 10. The CDR3 length is 14 residues. Germline V gene lookup returns CDR1 MNHNY and CDR2 SVGAGI (reference sequence). The CDR3 protein is CASSQTGVIPEAFF. CDR3 DNA: TGTGCCAGCAGCCAAACAGGGGTGATTCCTGAAGCTTTCTTT.

The chain joins TRBV7-6 to TRBJ1-6, with D possibly matching TRBD1 (5 bases). From germline, CDR1 is SGHVS and CDR2 FNYEAQ. The CDR3 has 13 residues. V lost 5 bases, J lost 8 bases, and 10 bases lay in between. CDR3 nucleotides: TGTGCCAGCAGCCCAGGGACCTATTCACCCCTCCACTTT. The encoded protein is CASSPGTYSPLHF.

The chain recombines TRBV7-2 with TRBJ1-2, with 9 bases that match TRBD1. The V segment lost 8 bases and the J segment 1 base; nucleotides outside the gene matches: 14. There are 17 residues in the CDR3. Germline V gives CDR1 SGHTA, CDR2 FQGNSA. The CDR3 spells CASGPSPGQGINYGYTF. The CDR3 coding sequence is TGTGCCAGCGGCCCATCCCCGGGACAGGGCATTAACTATGGCTACACCTTC.

The J gene is TRBJ2-3, the V gene TRBV10-3, with D uncertain. Trimming took off 6 bases at V and 1 base at J, with 8 bases between the two ends. The length of the CDR3 is 13 residues. CDR1 and CDR2 (germline): ENHRY, SYGVKD. CDR3 nucleotides: TGTGCCATCAGCCCGAGTGGCACAGATACGCAGTATTTT. Translating gives CAISPSGTDTQYF.

This chain uses TRBV4-1 with TRBJ1-2, with D possibly being TRBD1 (6 bases). Trimming cost V 4 bases and J 8 bases, with 17 bases left between them. The V gene's germline CDR1 is MGHRA and CDR2 YSYEKL. This CDR3 has 14 amino acids. The CDR3 spells CASSPRSPGEGYTF. CDR3 sequence (DNA): TGCGCCAGCAGCCCGAGATCCCCAGGGGAAGGCTACACCTTC.

The V call is TRBV5-6, the J call TRBJ1-1; D ambiguous. From germline, CDR1 is SGHDT and CDR2 YYEEEE. The CDR3 covers 16 residues. The V and J ends lost 4 bases and 1 base respectively, with 17 bases between them. CDR3 amino acids: CASSPGPLIWNTEAFF. CDR3 DNA sequence: TGTGCCAGCAGCCCCGGGCCGCTAATTTGGAACACTGAAGCTTTCTTT.

The chain links TRBV30 to TRBJ1-2; D is unresolved. Between the trimmed V and J ends, which lost 2 bases and 8 bases, there was a span of 12 bases. This CDR3 comprises 12 residues. CDR1 GTSNPN and CDR2 SVGIG come from the germline V gene (reference sequence). The DNA of the CDR3 is TGTGCCTGGAGTAATAAGGTGGCGGGCTACACCTTC. Translation gives CAWSNKVAGYTF.

The chain combines TRBV6-5 with TRBJ2-7; D not resolved. Trimming cost V 8 bases and J 4 bases, with 21 bases left between them. In germline, CDR1 is MNHEY, CDR2 SVGAGI. There are 15 residues in the CDR3. CDR3 in DNA: TGTGCCAGCGTTAGGCAGTTCGGTAGGCATTACGAGCAGTACTTC. Translating gives CASVRQFGRHYEQYF.

The V and J genes are TRBV27 and TRBJ2-7, with 8 bases that match TRBD2. Per germline, CDR1 MNHEY and CDR2 SMNVEV (reference sequence). The CDR3 is 14 amino acids. V gave up 7 bases and J gave up 6 bases; unmatched junction bases: 11. CDR3 amino acids: CASTDAGGQGEQYF. CDR3 DNA: TGTGCCAGCACCGACGCGGGGGGCCAGGGCGAGCAGTACTTC.

This clone has a single count. The chain couples TRBV7-9 to TRBJ2-7, with 11 bases aligning to TRBD1. CDR1 and CDR2 (germline): SEHNR, FQNEAQ (reference sequence). V was pared by 0 bases and J by 5 bases, with 9 bases of the junction left unmatched. This CDR3 spans 17 amino acids. CDR3 in amino acids: CASSLAFRTGGWDEQYF. The CDR3 DNA sequence: TGTGCCAGCAGCTTAGCCTTCCGGACAGGGGGCTGGGACGAGCAGTACTTC.

V gene TRBV4-3 combines with J gene TRBJ2-7; 11 bases fit TRBD1. V trimming: 4 bases; J trimming: 7 bases; junction bases outside the gene matches: 12. The CDR3 is 16 amino acids. The germline CDR1 and CDR2 sequences are LGHNA and YSLEER. CDR3 in DNA: TGCGCCAGCAGCCCCGGCCCCGGGACAGGGGGGACAGAGCAGTACTTC. The encoded protein is CASSPGPGTGGTEQYF.

The chain carries TRBV5-1 and TRBJ1-1; D is unresolved. The CDR3 spans 17 residues. Germline values: CDR1 SGHRS, CDR2 YFSETQ. V was clipped by 3 bases and J by 1 base, with 19 bases between them. The CDR3 sequence is CASSWGIIGRGNTEAFF. The CDR3 DNA is TGCGCCAGCAGCTGGGGAATTATAGGACGGGGGAACACTGAAGCTTTCTTT.

The CDR3 here is CAISADGWGGYTF. DNA for the CDR3: TGTGCCATCAGTGCGGACGGATGGGGTGGCTACACCTTC. The J gene is TRBJ1-2, the V gene TRBV10-3; no firm D call. V was trimmed by 4 bases and J by 7 bases, leaving 13 bases between them. CDR1 is ENHRY, CDR2 SYGVKD, per germline. CDR3 length: 13 amino acids.

The rearrangement joins TRBV6-5 to TRBJ1-1; 11 bases are shared with TRBD1. With 7 bases clipped from V and 5 bases from J, the junction kept 6 bases outside the gene matches. The CDR3 has 14 amino acids. In germline, CDR1 is MNHEY, CDR2 SVGAGI. CDR3 protein: CASTPGQGVTEAFF. DNA for the CDR3: TGTGCCAGCACCCCGGGACAGGGGGTGACTGAAGCTTTCTTT.

V usage is TRBV27 and J usage is TRBJ1-1, with 7 bases that match TRBD1. With 5 bases clipped from V and 4 bases from J, the junction kept 13 bases outside the gene matches. The CDR3 spans 16 residues. Per the germline V gene, CDR1 is MNHEY and CDR2 is SMNVEV (reference sequence). The CDR3 spells CASSNRGTRISTEAFF. The CDR3, as DNA: TGTGCCAGCAGTAACAGGGGAACGAGGATAAGCACTGAAGCTTTCTTT.

V is TRBV18 and J is TRBJ2-7; D perhaps matches TRBD2 (6 bases). Germline V gene sequence: CDR1 KGHSH, CDR2 LQKENI. This CDR3 has 13 amino acids. V lost 0 bases, J lost 6 bases, and 9 bases lay in between. The CDR3 DNA follows: TGTGCCAGCTCACCACCGAGGAGGGCCGAGCAGTACTTC. It encodes CASSPPRRAEQYF. Drawing the rest from reference TRBV18 and TRBJ2-7, the complete variable domain is NAGVMQNPRHLVRRRGQEARLRCSPMKGHSHVYWYRQLPEEGLKFMVYLQKENIIDESGMPKERFSAEFPKEGPSILRIQQVVRGDSAAYFCASSPPRRAEQYFGPGTRLTVT.

The J gene is TRBJ2-1, the V gene TRBV2, with 10 bases that match TRBD2. The germline V gene has CDR1 SNHLY and CDR2 FYNNEI. Trimming at V came to 0 bases and at J to 1 base, leaving 3 bases not matched to a gene. The CDR3 totals 17 residues. The DNA of the CDR3 is TGTGCCAGCAGTGAAGCGCTAGCGGGGGATTCCTACAATGAGCAGTTCTTC. It translates to CASSEALAGDSYNEQFF.

V gene TRBV6-5 combines with J gene TRBJ2-1; possibly TRBD1 or TRBD2 for D (5 bases each). The germline V and J ends were trimmed by 4 bases and 7 bases, with 17 bases remaining between them. Germline lookup yields CDR1 MNHEY and CDR2 SVGAGI. The CDR3 runs to 15 residues. CDR3 sequence: CASSSTGTRWNEQFF. The CDR3 nucleotides are TGTGCCAGCAGTTCAACCGGGACCAGGTGGAATGAGCAGTTCTTC.

This rearrangement joins TRBV6-1 to TRBJ1-6, with D possibly TRBD1 on 5 matching bases. The CDR3 runs to 18 residues. Trimming left V 1 base short and J 6 bases short, with 19 bases between. Germline V lookup: CDR1 MNHNS, CDR2 SASEGT. The CDR3 DNA sequence: TGTGCCAGCAGTGAAGAGGTGGGGGGGACCCGCTTTAATTCACCCCTCCACTTT. Protein: CASSEEVGGTRFNSPLHF.

V gene TRBV2 combines with J gene TRBJ2-5, with D unclear. With the DNA end fitting TRBJ2-7 better, the J assignment may be wrong. The CDR3 runs to 15 residues. Germline lookup yields CDR1 SNHLY and CDR2 FYNNEI. CDR3 in amino acids: CASSEVSTLTYEQYF. The CDR3 DNA follows: TGTGCCAGCAGTGAGGTTAGCACTCTTACCTACGAGCAGTACTTC.

This clone was observed once. This sequence joins TRBV7-2 and TRBJ2-3; 7 nucleotides line up with TRBD2. CDR3 length equals 16 residues. Germline values: CDR1 SGHTA, CDR2 FQGNSA. The V and J ends lost 1 base and 3 bases, in that order; junction bases with no gene match: 7. DNA of the CDR3: TGTGCCAGCAGCTTAGGGAGGCAGCGGGGTACAGATACGCAGTATTTT. Its translation: CASSLGRQRGTDTQYF.

The chain links TRBV9 to TRBJ1-1; 9 bases fit TRBD1. The CDR3 runs 14 residues. CDR1 is SGDLS and CDR2 is YYNGEE in the germline V gene. V lost 0 bases, J lost 5 bases, and 2 bases stayed unmatched. The DNA of the CDR3 is TGTGCCAGCAGCGTAGACAGGGGGCCGACTGAAGCTTTCTTT. Protein product: CASSVDRGPTEAFF.

This clone was seen more than once but under ten times. The DNA is omitted, as the CDR3 cannot be located on it reliably, and the CDR3 follows TCRdb's listing. The chain couples TRBV6-5 to TRBJ1-5. Germline lookup yields CDR1 MNHEY and CDR2 SVGAGI. From its first to its last residue, the CDR3 has 15 amino acids. The CDR3 sequence: CASSSSGDSNQPQHF.

This chain connects TRBV21-1 to TRBJ1-6. TRBV21-1 is a documented pseudogene. The CDR3 has 16 amino acids. CDR3 bases: TGTGCCAGCAGCAAAGTGGACGGAACCTATAATTCACCCCTCCACTTT. Protein product: CASSKVDGTYNSPLHF.

This sequence joins TRBV4-3 and TRBJ2-5; D is perhaps TRBD2 (5 bases). CDR1 is LGHNA, CDR2 YSLEER, per germline. Trimming left V 1 base short and J 4 bases short, with 10 bases between. This CDR3 has 14 residues. CDR3: CASSQAARGETQYF. CDR3 nucleotide sequence: TGCGCCAGCAGCCAAGCTGCCCGGGGAGAGACCCAGTACTTC.

The V and J genes are TRBV10-3 and TRBJ1-3; TRBD1 aligns across 7 bases. J lost 4 bases, V lost 0 bases, and 3 bases had no gene match. From germline, CDR1 is ENHRY and CDR2 SYGVKD. The length of the CDR3 is 15 residues. CDR3 DNA sequence: TGTGCCATCAGTGAGTCGAAGGACAGGGGAAACACCATATATTTT. Protein sequence: CAISESKDRGNTIYF.